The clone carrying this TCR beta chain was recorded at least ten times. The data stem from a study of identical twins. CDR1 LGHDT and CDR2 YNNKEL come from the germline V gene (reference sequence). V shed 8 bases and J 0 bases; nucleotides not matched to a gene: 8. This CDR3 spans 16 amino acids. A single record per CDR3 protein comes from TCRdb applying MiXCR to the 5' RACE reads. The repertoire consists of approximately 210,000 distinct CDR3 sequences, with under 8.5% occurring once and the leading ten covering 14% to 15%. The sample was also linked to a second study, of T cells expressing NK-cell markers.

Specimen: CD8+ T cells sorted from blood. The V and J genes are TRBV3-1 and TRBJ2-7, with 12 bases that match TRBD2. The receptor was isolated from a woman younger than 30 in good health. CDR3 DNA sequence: TGTGCCAGCGCCGAGATGACTAGCGGGGGCTCCTACGAGCAGTACTTC. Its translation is CASAEMTSGGSYEQYF.